These T cell receptor beta chains were read from a single sample in a study of vaccination and CD4 T cells after COVID-19. These receptors' targets are unknown. TCRdb independently ran MiXCR on the PCR reads; one entry per CDR3 protein. The table records over 11,000 distinct CDR3 sequences, approximately 62% of them present only once. The sequencing sample was made of CD4+ T cells from blood, cultured in vitro. The source of these receptors is a human donor who had recovered from COVID-19. The CDR3 runs from the conserved cysteine through the conserved F or W. The size entry is marked missing in some rows and otherwise reads once, few, many or a size class.

TRBV14	.	TRBJ2-5	CASSQAGRLLYQETQYF
TRBV6-5	.	TRBJ1-6	CASSYRDSPLHF
TRBV20-1	.	TRBJ1-5	CSARAGYSNQPQHF
TRBV20-1	.	TRBJ1-2	CSAQQGNYGYTF
TRBV7-8	.	TRBJ2-1	CASSHGLRLGGRADYNEQFF
TRBV20-1	.	TRBJ2-2	CSARRQGTGTGELFF
TRBV20-1	.	TRBJ1-2	CSVGQTILNYGYTF
TRBV25-1	.	TRBJ1-3	CASSEYRGSGNTIYF
TRBV7-9	few	TRBJ1-1	CASSLDLNTEAFF
TRBV20-1	few	TRBJ1-1	CSAGVNTEAFF
TRBV28	.	TRBJ1-6	CASSFRGGLRVPYNSPLHF
TRBV6-2/TRBV6-3	.	TRBJ1-2	CARTGVGYTF
TRBV19	few	TRBJ1-2	CASSPWTSENYGYTF
TRBV20-1	.	TRBJ2-5	CSAEEREGGETQYF
TRBV28	.	TRBJ2-7	CASSPPRVPYEQYF
TRBV10-2	once	TRBJ1-2	CASSGAGTYGYTF
TRBV28	.	TRBJ2-7	CASSLGRGQGAIKQYF
TRBV6-2/TRBV6-3	.	TRBJ2-1	CASSYWYGGSGYNEQFF
TRBV7-9	few	TRBJ1-5	CASSLTGGRPQHF
TRBV7-9	.	TRBJ1-1	CASTSGTMNTEAFF
TRBV10-3	.	TRBJ1-5	CAISGEVNQPQHF
TRBV27	.	TRBJ1-5	CASSLTAGSSNQPQHF
TRBV5-1	.	TRBJ2-5	CASSLGGTSLETQYF
TRBV2	few	TRBJ2-5	CASSELGETQYF
TRBV24-1	medium-sized	TRBJ1-5	CATRGPGGENQPQHF
TRBV19	.	TRBJ2-7	CASSGSGRLSEQYF
TRBV7-9	.	TRBJ1-1	CASSFGEGLGTEAFF